These 21 T cell receptor beta chains share one sample of origin, sequenced in a study of blood T cell repertoires in COVID-19. Using immunoSEQ multiplex PCR, the repertoire was profiled, and TCRdb retains in-frame clones only, with some absent. The data show roughly 120,000 clones, with approximately 91% seen just once and roughly 8.9% held by the top ten. The sequencing sample was made of peripheral blood. The receptor set was obtained from a woman in her sixties or seventies who had recovered from COVID-19.

CDR3 loop: CASSLRSALQETQYF. DNA for the CDR3: TGCGCCAGCAGCTTGCGGTCCGCTCTACAAGAGACCCAGTACTTC. The chain couples TRBV5-1 to TRBJ2-5; D gene ambiguous. The germline gives CDR1 SGHRS, CDR2 YFSETQ. The V end lost 1 base, the J end lost 2 bases, and 12 bases lay between the germline ends. The CDR3 is made up of 15 amino acids.

This clone was detected once. The rearrangement links TRBV19 to TRBJ1-2, with TRBD1 matching over 9 bases. The CDR3 length is 14 residues. Per the germline V gene, CDR1 is LNHDA and CDR2 is SQIVND (reference sequence). The V segment lost 6 bases and the J segment 5 bases; nucleotides outside the gene matches: 7. The CDR3 bases are TGTGCCAGTAGCTACGGGACAGGGCTATATGGCTACACCTTC. It specifies CASSYGTGLYGYTF.

The J gene is TRBJ1-1, the V gene TRBV6-5; D might be TRBD1 (6 bases). Deletions cut 2 bases from V and 5 bases from J, with 12 bases between. Germline V gives CDR1 MNHEY, CDR2 SVGAGI. This CDR3 comprises 14 residues. CDR3 loop: CASSYTTGRTEAFF. DNA of the CDR3: TGTGCCAGCAGTTACACTACAGGGAGAACTGAAGCTTTCTTT.

The chain couples TRBV3-1 (or the pseudogene TRBV3-2) to TRBJ2-1, with 7 bases identical to TRBD2. V lost 4 bases, J lost 3 bases, and 6 bases stayed unmatched. The CDR3 runs to 15 residues. Germline V CDR1 and CDR2: LGHDT, YNNKEL (reference sequence). The CDR3 protein is CASSLPASGYNEQFF. The CDR3 DNA is TGTGCCAGCAGCCTCCCGGCTAGCGGCTACAATGAGCAGTTCTTC.

This sequence joins TRBV4-3 and TRBJ1-4; 8 bases are shared with TRBD1. The germline gives CDR1 LGHNA, CDR2 YSLEER. V shed 3 bases and J 3 bases; nucleotides not matched to a gene: 18. The CDR3 is 20 amino acids. CDR3 loop: CASSQTGQGSDATSNEKLFF. The DNA for the CDR3 is TGCGCCAGCAGCCAGACCGGACAGGGTAGCGATGCGACCTCTAATGAAAAACTGTTTTTT.

This clone was observed once. V gene TRBV7-3 combines with J gene TRBJ2-3; weak D call: TRBD1 (5 bases). Germline lookup yields CDR1 SGHTA and CDR2 FQGTGA. This CDR3 has 16 residues. V dropped 4 bases and J dropped 4 bases, with 18 bases sitting between them. The CDR3 nucleotides are TGTGCCAGCAGCTCGCAGGGTGTTAGGGGCGCAGATACGCAGTATTTT. Amino acid sequence: CASSSQGVRGADTQYF.

This clone was detected only a few times. This chain joins TRBV3-1 (or the pseudogene TRBV3-2) and TRBJ1-5; D is uncertain. The V end lost 4 bases, the J end lost 4 bases, and 11 bases lay between the germline ends. Germline V gene sequence: CDR1 LGHDT, CDR2 YNNKEL (reference sequence). CDR3 length: 14 residues. The CDR3 coding sequence is TGTGCCAGCAGCCGAGGAGGAGGGAATCAGCCCCAGCATTTT. As protein: CASSRGGGNQPQHF.

The chain employs TRBV5-5 and TRBJ2-3, with TRBD1 identical over 9 bases. Unmatched junction bases numbered 7, after V lost 5 bases and J lost 6 bases. This CDR3 region has 14 residues. From germline, CDR1 is SGHKS and CDR2 YYEKEE (reference sequence). CDR3 in DNA: TGTGCCAGCAGTCGGGACAGGGAGGCGGATACGCAGTATTTT. It codes for CASSRDREADTQYF.

The rearrangement links TRBV9 to TRBJ1-6, with TRBD1 matching over 7 bases. CDR1 and CDR2 (germline): SGDLS, YYNGEE. This CDR3 is built from 14 residues. V shed 4 bases, J shed 9 bases, and the junction held 7 bases outside the gene matches. Here the CDR3 reads CASSPRTGSSPLHF. The CDR3 DNA reads TGTGCCAGCAGCCCACGGACAGGTAGTTCACCCCTCCACTTT. The variable domain in full, completed from reference TRBV9 and TRBJ1-6, reads DSGVTQTPKHLITATGQRVTLRCSPRSGDLSVYWYQQSLDQGLQFLIQYYNGEERAKGNILERFSAQQFPDLHSELNLSSLELGDSALYFCASSPRTGSSPLHFGNGTRLTVT.

This chain links TRBV9 with TRBJ2-7; 9 positions agree with TRBD1. From germline, CDR1 is SGDLS and CDR2 YYNGEE. V lost 3 bases and J lost 2; bases outside the gene matches: 3. CDR3 size: 14 residues. The CDR3 coding sequence is TGTGCCAGCAGCGGACAGGGGGGAGCCTACGAGCAGTACTTC. It translates to CASSGQGGAYEQYF.

V usage is TRBV4-1 and J usage is TRBJ2-7; 7 positions match TRBD1. Per germline, CDR1 MGHRA and CDR2 YSYEKL. There are 15 residues in the CDR3. J lost 6 bases, V lost 2 bases, and 10 bases had no gene match. Written as DNA, the CDR3 is TGCGCCAGCAGCCAATCCTTGACAGGGCTGTCCGAGCAGTACTTC. Translated: CASSQSLTGLSEQYF.

The J gene is TRBJ1-1, the V gene TRBV4-3; 9 bases agree with TRBD1. CDR3 length: 18 amino acids. The ends lost 1 base at V and 1 base at J; junction bases unmatched: 10. Looked up from germline, CDR1 is LGHNA and CDR2 is YSLEER. CDR3 amino acids: CASSQVFGTGPGNTEAFF. The CDR3 DNA sequence: TGCGCCAGCAGCCAAGTCTTCGGGACAGGGCCAGGGAACACTGAAGCTTTCTTT.

The V and J genes are TRBV6-2 or TRBV6-3 and TRBJ2-1; 7 bases are shared with TRBD2. V was clipped by 0 bases and J by 12 bases; unmatched bases: 14. This CDR3 has 16 residues. The germline V gene has CDR1 MNHEY and CDR2 SVGEGT. The CDR3 protein is CASSYSWLAESGGQFF. CDR3 nucleotides: TGTGCCAGCAGTTACTCGTGGCTAGCGGAGAGTGGTGGGCAGTTCTTC.

The chain uses TRBV28 and TRBJ1-2; 11 bases align to TRBD1. The length of the CDR3 is 14 residues. The germline V gene has CDR1 MDHEN and CDR2 SYDVKM. The junction had 2 bases not matched to a gene; V was cut back by 3 bases and J by 5 bases. The chain's CDR3 is CASSFRDRGYGYTF. CDR3 nucleotide sequence: TGTGCCAGCAGTTTTCGGGACAGGGGGTATGGCTACACCTTC.

This clone was counted a few times. The V gene is TRBV14, the J gene TRBJ2-2; 13 nucleotides match TRBD2. J was trimmed by 0 bases and V by 3 bases; bases with no gene match: 4. CDR3 length: 18 amino acids. The germline CDR1 and CDR2 sequences are SGHDN and FVKESK. CDR3 DNA sequence: TGTGCCAGCAGCCACCTGACTAGCGGGGGGTCGAACACCGGGGAGCTGTTTTTT. This translates into CASSHLTSGGSNTGELFF.

The chain links TRBV28 to TRBJ2-7; D unclear. The CDR3 length is 11 residues. Germline V gene data show CDR1 as MDHEN and CDR2 as SYDVKM. V was shortened by 7 bases and J by 0 bases, with 4 bases between the two germline ends. In nucleotides, the CDR3 is TGTGCCAGCATCTCCTCCTACGAGCAGTACTTC. This gives the protein CASISSYEQYF.

V usage is TRBV28 and J usage is TRBJ1-5; unclear D gene. CDR3 size: 14 residues. V lost 5 bases and J 0 bases, leaving 8 bases between the germline ends. Per the germline V gene, CDR1 is MDHEN and CDR2 is SYDVKM. The CDR3 coding sequence is TGTGCCAGCAGTGCAGGCCATAGCAATCAGCCCCAGCATTTT. It is translated as CASSAGHSNQPQHF.

The V call is TRBV4-1, the J call TRBJ2-2; D possibly corresponds to TRBD2 (5 bases). Germline V lookup: CDR1 MGHRA, CDR2 YSYEKL. V lost 6 bases, J lost 1 base, and 9 bases lay in between. The CDR3 covers 14 residues. The CDR3 sequence: CASRGGLNTGELFF. The CDR3 DNA reads TGCGCCAGCAGAGGCGGGCTGAACACCGGGGAGCTGTTTTTT.

CDR3 nucleotides: TGCAGCGTTGACCTAGGCCCGGGGGATGATCAGTACTTC. Its protein product is CSVDLGPGDDQYF. The chain joins TRBV29-1 to TRBJ2-4; D is possibly TRBD2 (6 bases). Germline values: CDR1 SQVTM, CDR2 ANQGSEA. CDR3 length equals 13 residues. The ends were cut back, 3 bases at V and 12 bases at J, with 18 bases in the middle.

The table lists this clone with a count of one. Other nucleotide sequences from this sample produce the same CDR3. V is TRBV5-1 and J is TRBJ1-4; D is unresolved. Germline V lookup: CDR1 SGHRS, CDR2 YFSETQ. The CDR3 totals 15 residues. V lost 0 bases and J lost 6, with 12 bases in between. The CDR3 nucleotides read TGCGCCAGCAGCTTGGAGGGAGGGCGGGATGAAAAACTGTTTTTT. Translated, it gives CASSLEGGRDEKLFF.

The J gene is TRBJ2-3, the V gene TRBV18, with unresolved D. V lost 2 bases and J lost 2, with 11 bases in between. The CDR3 length is 15 residues. Per the germline V gene, CDR1 is KGHSH and CDR2 is LQKENI. The CDR3 sequence: CASSPSRLHTDTQYF. The CDR3 coding sequence is TGTGCCAGCTCACCATCAAGACTCCACACAGATACGCAGTATTTT.